This T cell receptor beta chain was sequenced for a study of T cells in localized non-small cell lung cancer. This clone rates as medium-sized (0.01 to 0.1%). The antigen is undetermined. Data came from immunoSEQ multiplex PCR; TCRdb stores just in-frame clones and leaves some out. The sample carries some 2,200 clones, 22% recorded once. Whole-study results and caveats: Median detection of top 100 tumor clones in adjacent lung was approximately 50 clones.

Germline loops: CDR1 SGDLS, CDR2 YYNGEE. This CDR3 spans 13 amino acids. V was shortened by 0 bases and J by 9 bases, with 12 bases between the two germline ends. The gene calls are TRBV9 and TRBJ2-5; D might be TRBD2 (5 bases). The sample consisted of lung tumor tissue, taken before any cancer treatment. The sequence was collected from a man aged 35-69 years with stage II lung adenocarcinoma. The CDR3 loop reads CASSVGTPGAQYF. The CDR3 nucleotides are TGTGCCAGCAGCGTAGGGACCCCCGGGGCCCAGTACTTC.